These 25 T cell receptor beta chains originate from one sample sequenced in a study of cytomegalovirus exposure and HLA in healthy donors. Researchers ran the PCR with 60 Vbeta and 13 Jbeta primers. Libraries were prepared by immunoSEQ multiplex PCR; TCRdb keeps only in-frame clonotypes and omits some of them. This table holds about 160,000 clones, approximately 70% found once. Material: PBMCs. The receptors were sampled from a man aged 40-50 years in good health and CMV-seropositive.

This clone was counted only a few times. The chain links TRBV5-1 to TRBJ2-7; 7 positions match TRBD1. Germline values: CDR1 SGHRS, CDR2 YFSETQ. V was pared by 5 bases and J by 3 bases, with 5 bases of the junction left unmatched. CDR3 length: 13 residues. The chain's CDR3 is CASRLTGSYEQYF. DNA of the CDR3: TGCGCCAGCAGGTTGACAGGGAGCTACGAGCAGTACTTC.

The chain has TRBV18 and TRBJ1-5, with D possibly TRBD1 on 5 matching bases. V lost 3 bases, J lost 3 bases, and 15 bases lay in between. The CDR3 contains 16 residues. Per the germline V gene, CDR1 is KGHSH and CDR2 is LQKENI. The CDR3 loop reads CASSPPDGQDNQPQHF. The CDR3 DNA sequence: TGTGCCAGCTCACCCCCGGACGGACAAGACAATCAGCCCCAGCATTTT. Using reference TRBV18 and TRBJ1-5 for the parts outside the CDR3, the full variable domain is NAGVMQNPRHLVRRRGQEARLRCSPMKGHSHVYWYRQLPEEGLKFMVYLQKENIIDESGMPKERFSAEFPKEGPSILRIQQVVRGDSAAYFCASSPPDGQDNQPQHFGDGTRLSIL.

V usage is TRBV27 and J usage is TRBJ2-2; tentatively, D is TRBD1 (6 bases). This CDR3 has 15 residues. With 3 bases removed from V and 0 bases from J, the gap between germline ends came to 8 bases. Germline lookup yields CDR1 MNHEY and CDR2 SMNVEV (reference sequence). CDR3 region: CASSFRGTNTGELFF. In DNA, the CDR3 is TGTGCCAGCAGTTTCAGGGGCACGAACACCGGGGAGCTGTTTTTT.

The chain employs TRBV5-6 and TRBJ1-6; weak D call: TRBD1 (6 bases). The CDR3 runs 14 residues. The germline V gene has CDR1 SGHDT and CDR2 YYEEEE. Trimming removed 4 bases at V and 7 bases at J, with 12 bases between. The CDR3 spells CASSLDSENSPLHF. The DNA for the CDR3 is TGTGCCAGCAGCCTGGACAGTGAGAATTCACCCCTCCACTTT. The full variable domain, in which reference TRBV5-6 and TRBJ1-6 provide the parts outside the CDR3, is DAGVTQSPTHLIKTRGQQVTLRCSPKSGHDTVSWYQQALGQGPQFIFQYYEEEERQRGNFPDRFSGHQFPNYSSELNVNALLLGDSALYLCASSLDSENSPLHFGNGTRLTVT.

The genes are TRBV29-1 and TRBJ2-5; D possibly corresponds to TRBD2 (5 bases). The DNA matches TRBJ2-7 better at its end, which makes the J call doubtful. From germline, CDR1 is SQVTM and CDR2 ANQGSEA. The CDR3 contains 13 residues. This chain's CDR3 is CSVGTPAVAEQYF. Here the CDR3 DNA reads TGCAGCGTTGGGACTCCCGCGGTCGCCGAGCAGTACTTC.

The rearrangement links TRBV7-9 to TRBJ2-5; no reliable D call. V lost 1 base and J 2 bases, leaving 11 bases between the germline ends. Per germline, CDR1 SEHNR and CDR2 FQNEAQ (reference sequence). This CDR3 region has 15 residues. CDR3 region: CASSLVPEQQETQYF. CDR3 nucleotides: TGTGCCAGCAGCTTAGTTCCAGAACAGCAAGAGACCCAGTACTTC.

In this sample, this clone turned up a few times. The chain carries TRBV11-2 and TRBJ1-6; D uncertain. This CDR3 comprises 17 residues. The ends were cut back, 1 base at V and 3 bases at J, with 13 bases in the middle. CDR1 is SGHAT and CDR2 is FQNNGV in the germline V gene. The DNA of the CDR3 is TGTGCCAGCAGCTTAGTATTGTCACAGAGCTATAATTCACCCCTCCACTTT. This codes for CASSLVLSQSYNSPLHF.

This sequence joins TRBV5-5 and TRBJ1-2; weak D call: TRBD1 (6 bases). V was trimmed by 5 bases and J by 8 bases, leaving 19 bases between them. The germline CDR1 and CDR2 sequences are SGHKS and YYEKEE (reference sequence). CDR3 length equals 14 residues. CDR3: CASRRPGAQEGYTF. The CDR3 coding sequence is TGTGCCAGCAGGCGGCCAGGGGCCCAGGAGGGCTACACCTTC.

Only a few counts were recorded for this clone. The chain combines TRBV30 with TRBJ2-1; TRBD2 is a possible D gene (5 bases). The CDR3 runs to 15 residues. Germline V gives CDR1 GTSNPN, CDR2 SVGIG (reference sequence). V lost 4 bases, J lost 1 base, and 14 bases lay in between. The chain's CDR3 is CAWNMGSPSYNEQFF. DNA of the CDR3: TGTGCCTGGAATATGGGGAGCCCATCCTACAATGAGCAGTTCTTC.

The CDR3 here is CASSLAGGPNTEAFF. The CDR3 region has the DNA TGTGCCAGCAGCTTAGCTGGCGGCCCGAACACTGAAGCTTTCTTT. The chain links TRBV7-8 to TRBJ1-1; D is undetermined. CDR1 is SGHVS, CDR2 FQNEAQ, per germline. V was clipped by 0 bases and J by 1 base, with 9 bases between them. This CDR3 is 15 amino acids long. The full variable domain, in which reference TRBV7-8 and TRBJ1-1 provide the parts outside the CDR3, is GAGVSQSPRYKVAKRGQDVALRCDPISGHVSLFWYQQALGQGPEFLTYFQNEAQLDKSGLPSDRFFAERPEGSVSTLKIQRTQQEDSAVYLCASSLAGGPNTEAFFGQGTRLTVV.

The chain employs TRBV4-3 and TRBJ2-3; 8 bases align to TRBD1. The germline V gene has CDR1 LGHNA and CDR2 YSLEER. This CDR3 has 18 amino acids. V shed 1 base, J shed 4 bases, and the junction held 13 bases outside the gene matches. CDR3 bases: TGCGCCAGCAGCCAAGCAGGCCGGACAGGGTCGGTCGCAGATACGCAGTATTTT. It translates to CASSQAGRTGSVADTQYF.

The rearrangement uses TRBV6-6 and TRBJ2-4; 14 nucleotides align to TRBD2. This CDR3 is built from 16 residues. The trim removed 4 bases at V and 6 bases at J, leaving 5 bases unmatched. Germline values: CDR1 MNHNY, CDR2 SVGAGI (reference sequence). This CDR3 is CASSSGLAGGLNIQYF. The DNA for the CDR3 is TGTGCCAGCAGTTCAGGACTAGCGGGGGGCCTAAACATTCAGTACTTC.

The V gene is TRBV7-9, the J gene TRBJ2-3; weak D call: TRBD1 (5 bases). The germline CDR1 and CDR2 sequences are SEHNR and FQNEAQ (reference sequence). V was trimmed by 2 bases and J by 0 bases, leaving 15 bases between them. The CDR3 is made up of 17 amino acids. The CDR3 protein is CASSLPLDRTSTDTQYF. The CDR3 nucleotides read TGTGCCAGCAGCTTACCCCTCGACAGAACTAGCACAGATACGCAGTATTTT. The entire variable domain, with the rest obtained from reference TRBV7-9 and TRBJ2-3, is as follows: DTGVSQNPRHKITKRGQNVTFRCDPISEHNRLYWYRQTLGQGPEFLTYFQNEAQLEKSRLLSDRFSAERPKGSFSTLEIQRTEQGDSAMYLCASSLPLDRTSTDTQYFGPGTRLTVL.

This clone was seen a handful of times. The CDR3 DNA sequence: TGTGCCATCAGTGAGGACAGGGGTGGGGAGCAGTACTTC. Translation: CAISEDRGGEQYF. The chain couples TRBV10-3 to TRBJ2-7; TRBD1 matches 8 bases. The ends lost 2 bases at V and 7 bases at J; junction bases unmatched: 4. Looked up from germline, CDR1 is ENHRY and CDR2 is SYGVKD. This CDR3 comprises 13 residues.

The rearrangement links TRBV4-2 to TRBJ1-1, with D perhaps matching TRBD1 (6 bases). Deletions cut 0 bases from V and 0 bases from J, with 11 bases between. This CDR3 has 16 amino acids. Germline CDR1 reads LGHNA; CDR2 reads YNFKEQ. The CDR3 loop is CASSQDVGQMNTEAFF. CDR3 coding DNA: TGTGCCAGCAGCCAAGATGTCGGACAGATGAACACTGAAGCTTTCTTT.

Written as DNA, the CDR3 is TGTGCCAGCAGGGGTAGACAGATTCAAGAGACCCAGTACTTC. As protein: CASRGRQIQETQYF. The chain couples TRBV6-1 to TRBJ2-5, with D possibly matching TRBD1 (5 bases). From germline, CDR1 is MNHNS and CDR2 SASEGT. Trimming took off 6 bases at V and 2 bases at J, with 13 bases between the two ends. The CDR3 has 14 amino acids.

The J gene is TRBJ2-5, the V gene TRBV9; tentatively, D is TRBD1 (6 bases). The assigned J gene may be wrong: the sequence end matches TRBJ2-7 better. The germline V gene has CDR1 SGDLS and CDR2 YYNGEE. The CDR3 consists of 13 residues. The CDR3 sequence: CASSGQENYEQYF. The DNA for the CDR3 is TGTGCCAGCAGCGGACAGGAGAACTACGAGCAGTACTTC.

The chain recombines TRBV6-1 with TRBJ1-1, with D hard to call. The CDR3 extends over 14 amino acids. CDR1 MNHNS and CDR2 SASEGT come from the germline V gene. The V and J ends lost 6 bases and 4 bases respectively, with 15 bases between them. The DNA for the CDR3 is TGTGCCAGCAGGGAAAACGGAGGGCGCACTGAAGCTTTCTTT. Translating it yields CASRENGGRTEAFF.

The chain links TRBV2 to TRBJ2-1; 10 nucleotides match TRBD2. V shed 8 bases and J 5 bases; nucleotides not matched to a gene: 15. The germline V gene encodes CDR1 SNHLY and CDR2 FYNNEI. This CDR3 comprises 17 residues. The CDR3 region has the DNA TGTGCCAGCCCCCTCCTAGCGGGGGCCGCGGGTAACAATGAGCAGTTCTTC. It yields the protein CASPLLAGAAGNNEQFF. The whole variable domain, remainder taken from reference TRBV2 and TRBJ2-1, is EPEVTQTPSHQVTQMGQEVILRCVPISNHLYFYWYRQILGQKVEFLVSFYNNEISEKSEIFDDQFSVERPDGSNFTLKIRSTKLEDSAMYFCASPLLAGAAGNNEQFFGPGTRLTVL.

The J gene is TRBJ2-3, the V gene TRBV19; the match to TRBD2 covers 7 bases. The V segment lost 3 bases and the J segment 1 base; nucleotides outside the gene matches: 4. Germline V gene data show CDR1 as LNHDA and CDR2 as SQIVND (reference sequence). This CDR3 spans 15 amino acids. The CDR3 loop reads CASSMGSGGTDTQYF. DNA of the CDR3: TGTGCCAGTAGTATGGGGAGCGGGGGCACAGATACGCAGTATTTT.

The rearrangement joins TRBV6-6 to TRBJ2-6; D is unresolved. The CDR3 runs 16 residues. Germline V gives CDR1 MNHNY, CDR2 SVGAGI (reference sequence). The V and J ends lost 5 bases and 2 bases respectively, with 13 bases between them. CDR3 sequence: CASSPLLEAGANVLTF. In DNA, the CDR3 is TGTGCCAGCAGTCCCCTCCTAGAGGCTGGGGCCAACGTCCTGACTTTC.

The rearrangement joins TRBV19 to TRBJ2-1, with 8 positions matching TRBD1. V shed 1 base and J 5 bases; nucleotides not matched to a gene: 1. This CDR3 has 14 residues. Germline V lookup: CDR1 LNHDA, CDR2 SQIVND (reference sequence). The CDR3 loop reads CASSIGTGNNEQFF. The CDR3 DNA reads as TGTGCCAGTAGTATAGGGACAGGGAACAATGAGCAGTTCTTC.

This clone was detected once. V is TRBV5-6 and J is TRBJ2-4; 7 nucleotides line up with TRBD2. The V and J ends lost 2 bases and 14 bases, in that order; junction bases with no gene match: 7. Germline values: CDR1 SGHDT, CDR2 YYEEEE. The CDR3 totals 12 residues. The CDR3 is CASSFQGGNEYF. The CDR3 region has the DNA TGTGCCAGCAGCTTCCAGGGAGGGAACGAGTACTTC.

The rearrangement uses TRBV11-2 and TRBJ2-2; 8 bases agree with TRBD2. The CDR3 loop spans 16 amino acids. Germline CDR1 and CDR2: SGHAT and FQNNGV. V was pared by 4 bases and J by 1 base, with 5 bases of the junction left unmatched. The CDR3 DNA follows: TGTGCCAGCAGCTCAAGACTAGCGCGGAACACCGGGGAGCTGTTTTTT. Translation: CASSSRLARNTGELFF.

In the case of this clone: Sequence at one end of the junction differs from germline and may be a read error. The chain is built from TRBV7-9 and TRBJ1-2; TRBD1 is a possible D gene (5 bases). Germline V gene sequence: CDR1 SEHNR, CDR2 FQNEAQ (reference sequence). This CDR3 is 13 amino acids long. This CDR3 reads CSSSLPDSYGYTF. CDR3 sequence (DNA): TGTTCCAGCAGCTTACCTGACAGCTATGGCTACACCTTC.